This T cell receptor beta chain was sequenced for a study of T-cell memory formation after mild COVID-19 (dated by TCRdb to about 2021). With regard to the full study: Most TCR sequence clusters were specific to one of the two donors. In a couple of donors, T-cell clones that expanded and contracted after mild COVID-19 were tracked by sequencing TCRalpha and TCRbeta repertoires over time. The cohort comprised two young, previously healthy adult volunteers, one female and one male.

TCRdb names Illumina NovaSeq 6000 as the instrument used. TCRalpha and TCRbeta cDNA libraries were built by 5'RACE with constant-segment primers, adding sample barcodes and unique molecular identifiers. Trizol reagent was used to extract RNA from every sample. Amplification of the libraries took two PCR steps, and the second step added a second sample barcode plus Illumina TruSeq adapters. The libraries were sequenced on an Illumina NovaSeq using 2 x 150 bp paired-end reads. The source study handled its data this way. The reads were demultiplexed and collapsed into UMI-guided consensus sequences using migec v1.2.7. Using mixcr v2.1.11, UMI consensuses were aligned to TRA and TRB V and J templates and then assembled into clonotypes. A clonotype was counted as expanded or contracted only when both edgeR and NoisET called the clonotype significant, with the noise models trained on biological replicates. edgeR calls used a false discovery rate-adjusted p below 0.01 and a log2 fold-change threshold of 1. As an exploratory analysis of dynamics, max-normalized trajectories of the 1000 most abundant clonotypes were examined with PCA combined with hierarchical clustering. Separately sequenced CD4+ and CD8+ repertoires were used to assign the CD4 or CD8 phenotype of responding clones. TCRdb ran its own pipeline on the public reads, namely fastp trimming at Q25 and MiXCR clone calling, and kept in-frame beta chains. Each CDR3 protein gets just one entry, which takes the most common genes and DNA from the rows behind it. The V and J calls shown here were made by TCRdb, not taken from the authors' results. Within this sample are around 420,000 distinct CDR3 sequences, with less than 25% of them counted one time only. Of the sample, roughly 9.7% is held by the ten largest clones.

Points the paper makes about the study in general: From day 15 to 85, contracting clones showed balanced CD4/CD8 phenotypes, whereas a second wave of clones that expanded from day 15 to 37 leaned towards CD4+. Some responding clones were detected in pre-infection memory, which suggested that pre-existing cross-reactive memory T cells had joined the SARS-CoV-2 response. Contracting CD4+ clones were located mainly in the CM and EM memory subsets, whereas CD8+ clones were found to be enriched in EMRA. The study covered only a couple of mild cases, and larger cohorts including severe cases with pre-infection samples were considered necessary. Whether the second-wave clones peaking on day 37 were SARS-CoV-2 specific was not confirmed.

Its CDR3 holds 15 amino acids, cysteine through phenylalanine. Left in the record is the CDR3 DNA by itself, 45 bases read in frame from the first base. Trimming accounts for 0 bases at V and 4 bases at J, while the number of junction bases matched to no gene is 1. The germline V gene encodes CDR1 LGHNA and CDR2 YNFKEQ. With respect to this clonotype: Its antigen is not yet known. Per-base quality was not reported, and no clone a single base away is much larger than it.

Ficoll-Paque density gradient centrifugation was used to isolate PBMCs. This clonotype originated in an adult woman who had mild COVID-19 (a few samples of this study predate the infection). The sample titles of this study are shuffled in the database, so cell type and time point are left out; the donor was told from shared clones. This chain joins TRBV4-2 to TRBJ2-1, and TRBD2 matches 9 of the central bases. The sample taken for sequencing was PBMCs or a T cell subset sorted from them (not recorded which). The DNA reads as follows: TGTGCCAGCAGCCAAGACCTAGCGGGATACAATGAGCAGTTCTTC. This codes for CASSQDLAGYNEQFF.